Presented here are 30 T cell receptor beta chains from one specimen sequenced in a study of beta chain features in type 1 diabetes. No antigen has been assigned to these receptors. Whole-study findings and limits: The study found moderately but significantly shorter TCRB CDR3s in all four CD4+ subsets of Type 1 diabetes patients.

As every portion of the isolated RNA was reverse transcribed, the sequencing read expressed TCRB transcripts. Sequenced by immunoSEQ multiplex PCR; TCRdb stores in-frame clones only, minus some. The sample lists approximately 240,000 clones, roughly 17% occurring once. Material: naive CD4+ T cells from blood. The receptors stem from a man younger than 40 with type 1 diabetes.

V is TRBV7-8 and J is TRBJ2-4; 7 bases agree with TRBD1. The CDR3 runs 13 residues. Trimming took 5 bases from V and 5 from J; bases not matched to a gene: 3. Germline lookup yields CDR1 SGHVS and CDR2 FQNEAQ. The CDR3 sequence is CASSPGTENIQYF. The CDR3, as DNA: TGTGCCAGCAGCCCAGGGACAGAAAACATTCAGTACTTC.

This clone showed up just a few times. The chain links TRBV11-2 to TRBJ2-5, with D unresolved. There are 13 residues in the CDR3. Germline V gives CDR1 SGHAT, CDR2 FQNNGV. The V end lost 8 bases, the J end lost 4 bases, and 14 bases lay between the germline ends. CDR3: CASQLSNLETQYF. In DNA, the CDR3 is TGTGCCAGCCAACTGTCAAATCTAGAGACCCAGTACTTC.

The V gene is TRBV19, the J gene TRBJ2-7; the match to TRBD2 covers 8 bases. The CDR3 sequence is 15 residues long. CDR1 LNHDA and CDR2 SQIVND come from the germline V gene (reference sequence). V gave up 3 bases and J gave up 2 bases; unmatched junction bases: 6. CDR3 protein: CASSIRRTSTYEQYF. The CDR3 coding sequence is TGTGCCAGTAGTATCCGGAGGACTAGCACCTACGAGCAGTACTTC.

The chain is built from TRBV5-1 and TRBJ2-5; D unclear. Per germline, CDR1 SGHRS and CDR2 YFSETQ. This CDR3 region has 13 residues. V shed 4 bases and J shed 1 base, with 8 bases lying between them. CDR3 in amino acids: CASSMRLQETQYF. The CDR3 DNA is TGCGCCAGCAGCATGAGGCTCCAAGAGACCCAGTACTTC.

This chain links TRBV7-2 with TRBJ1-2; 7 bases are shared with TRBD1. Germline CDR1 is SGHTA and CDR2 is FQGNSA. The CDR3 covers 14 residues. V was pared by 6 bases and J by 1 base, with 5 bases of the junction left unmatched. In DNA, the CDR3 is TGTGCCAGCAGGCGGGACAGCTTTAACTATGGCTACACCTTC. Translating it yields CASRRDSFNYGYTF.

This clone has only a few counts. The sample has other DNA sequences that encode this CDR3 too. The chain employs TRBV29-1 and TRBJ2-7; the match to TRBD1 covers 8 bases. Per the germline V gene, CDR1 is SQVTM and CDR2 is ANQGSEA. With 7 bases clipped from V and 1 base from J, the junction kept 3 bases outside the gene matches. This CDR3 is 12 amino acids long. Here the CDR3 reads CSGRTGSYEQYF. CDR3 coding DNA: TGCAGCGGCAGGACAGGGTCCTACGAGCAGTACTTC.

This clone was recorded a few times. The chain employs TRBV7-3 and TRBJ2-7, with 7 bases lining up with TRBD1. Germline V CDR1 and CDR2: SGHTA, FQGTGA. The CDR3 covers 13 residues. The ends lost 3 bases at V and 4 bases at J; junction bases unmatched: 3. This CDR3 reads CASSLGQRYEQYF. DNA of the CDR3: TGTGCCAGCAGCTTGGGACAGAGGTACGAGCAGTACTTC.

The table lists this clone with a few counts. J is TRBJ2-3 and V is TRBV18; possibly TRBD1 for D (6 bases). V dropped 8 bases and J dropped 4 bases, with 16 bases sitting between them. Per germline, CDR1 KGHSH and CDR2 LQKENI. The CDR3 is 14 residues long. The CDR3 region has the DNA TGTGCCAGCGCTGTACAACAGGGCGCAGATACGCAGTATTTT. Translation: CASAVQQGADTQYF.

This chain links TRBV7-6 with TRBJ2-3; D remains unclear. In germline, CDR1 is SGHVS, CDR2 FNYEAQ. The ends were cut back, 4 bases at V and 1 base at J, with 6 bases in the middle. This CDR3 is built from 13 residues. The CDR3 DNA is TGTGCCAGCAGCTCCCGGGGCACAGATACGCAGTATTTT. As protein: CASSSRGTDTQYF.

Only a few counts were recorded for this clone. The genes are TRBV28 and TRBJ1-1; D uncertain. The V end was cut by 2 bases, the J end by 7 bases, with 8 bases between. Germline V gene data show CDR1 as MDHEN and CDR2 as SYDVKM. The CDR3 sequence is 12 residues long. For the CDR3, the DNA is TGTGCCAGCAGTTTACAAGGCAGTGAAGCTTTCTTT. This sequence encodes CASSLQGSEAFF.

This clone was counted between two and nine times. The chain employs TRBV6-1 and TRBJ2-7, with D perhaps matching TRBD1 (6 bases). Trimming removed 5 bases from V and 5 bases from J, with 10 bases in between. The CDR3 has 12 amino acids. Germline-derived CDR1 and CDR2 are MNHNS and SASEGT. The CDR3 nucleotides are TGTGCCAGCAGTTTACAGGGCAACGAGCAGTACTTC. It yields the protein CASSLQGNEQYF.

The V gene is TRBV18, the J gene TRBJ1-2; 8 bases match TRBD1. This CDR3 comprises 13 residues. Per germline, CDR1 KGHSH and CDR2 LQKENI. Trimming took 3 bases from V and 6 from J; bases not matched to a gene: 3. In DNA, the CDR3 is TGTGCCAGCTCACCGGACAGGGCGGATGGCTACACCTTC. Amino acids: CASSPDRADGYTF.

The V and J genes are TRBV29-1 and TRBJ1-1, with no clear D. CDR1 SQVTM and CDR2 ANQGSEA come from the germline V gene. The V gene lost 2 bases and the J gene lost 7 bases, with 11 bases spanning the gap. The CDR3 consists of 12 residues. The CDR3 nucleotides are TGCAGCGTTGAATGGGGAACGGGTGAAGCTTTCTTT. This translates into CSVEWGTGEAFF. The full variable domain, rest sourced from reference TRBV29-1 and TRBJ1-1, is SAVISQKPSRDICQRGTSLTIQCQVDSQVTMMFWYRQQPGQSLTLIATANQGSEATYESGFVIDKFPISRPNLTFSTLTVSNMSPEDSSIYLCSVEWGTGEAFFGQGTRLTVV.

This clone has more than one count but fewer than ten. The rearrangement uses TRBV30 and TRBJ2-7; D could derive from TRBD1 or TRBD2 (6 bases each). Trimming removed 2 bases from V and 4 bases from J, with 18 bases in between. The CDR3 sequence is 15 residues long. Germline assignment: CDR1 GTSNPN and CDR2 SVGIG (reference sequence). CDR3 DNA: TGTGCCTGGAGTACCCAGGGGACTTTACGTTACGAGCAGTACTTC. Protein product: CAWSTQGTLRYEQYF.

J is TRBJ2-4 and V is TRBV7-9, with 12 bases that match TRBD2. Germline V gene sequence: CDR1 SEHNR, CDR2 FQNEAQ (reference sequence). The CDR3 contains 18 residues. The J segment lost 0 bases and the V segment lost 2 bases, leaving 5 bases of the junction unmatched. The CDR3 spells CASSLLAGGNLAKNIQYF. CDR3 nucleotides: TGTGCCAGCAGCTTACTAGCGGGAGGGAACTTAGCCAAAAACATTCAGTACTTC. Full variable domain (rest looked up from reference TRBV7-9 and TRBJ2-4): DTGVSQNPRHKITKRGQNVTFRCDPISEHNRLYWYRQTLGQGPEFLTYFQNEAQLEKSRLLSDRFSAERPKGSFSTLEIQRTEQGDSAMYLCASSLLAGGNLAKNIQYFGAGTRLSVL.

This clone appeared once. The V and J genes are TRBV30 and TRBJ2-1, with TRBD1 identical over 8 bases. Per germline, CDR1 GTSNPN and CDR2 SVGIG (reference sequence). Trimming took 4 bases from V and 0 from J; bases not matched to a gene: 2. The CDR3 has 14 amino acids. The CDR3 DNA reads TGTGCCTGGACCGGACAGGGCTCCTACAATGAGCAGTTCTTC. This encodes CAWTGQGSYNEQFF.

This chain joins TRBV28 and TRBJ2-5; 10 bases line up with TRBD2. The CDR3 contains 15 residues. Germline V CDR1 and CDR2: MDHEN, SYDVKM. Trimming removed 4 bases from V and 5 bases from J; junction bases left unmatched: 7. CDR3 in DNA: TGTGCCAGCAGTTCTCCAGCGGGAGGGCCGGAGACCCAGTACTTC. Protein: CASSSPAGGPETQYF.

This clone was observed a few times. This sequence joins TRBV18 and TRBJ1-1; no clear D. The CDR3 spans 16 residues. Per germline, CDR1 KGHSH and CDR2 LQKENI. V lost 6 bases, J lost 4 bases, and 21 bases lay in between. CDR3 amino acids: CASSFIDASGGTEAFF. Written as DNA, the CDR3 is TGTGCCAGCTCCTTTATCGACGCCTCGGGCGGCACTGAAGCTTTCTTT.

A few counts support this clone. The CDR3 region has the DNA TGTGCCAGCAGCCAAGGCGAGGGTGCAGCCAAAAACATTCAGTACTTC. This gives the protein CASSQGEGAAKNIQYF. The chain recombines TRBV14 with TRBJ2-4; possible D gene TRBD2, 5 bases. The CDR3 consists of 16 residues. The germline CDR1 and CDR2 sequences are SGHDN and FVKESK. Trimming stripped 1 base from V and 0 bases from J, with 10 bases between.

V usage is TRBV7-9 and J usage is TRBJ2-1; D not resolved. CDR3 length: 13 residues. In germline, CDR1 is SEHNR, CDR2 FQNEAQ (reference sequence). Trimming left V 5 bases short and J 6 bases short, with 11 bases between. CDR3 nucleotides: TGTGCCAGCAGCATAGGAGTGGGCAATGAGCAGTTCTTC. Protein product: CASSIGVGNEQFF. Full variable domain (rest looked up from reference TRBV7-9 and TRBJ2-1): DTGVSQNPRHKITKRGQNVTFRCDPISEHNRLYWYRQTLGQGPEFLTYFQNEAQLEKSRLLSDRFSAERPKGSFSTLEIQRTEQGDSAMYLCASSIGVGNEQFFGPGTRLTVL.

This chain connects TRBV6-5 to TRBJ2-3; TRBD2 matches at 10 bases. Trimming removed 7 bases from V and 4 bases from J; junction bases left unmatched: 2. The V gene's germline CDR1 is MNHEY and CDR2 SVGAGI. The CDR3 has 13 amino acids. The CDR3 region has the DNA TGTGCCAGCACTAGCGGGGGAGCAGATACGCAGTATTTT. This translates into CASTSGGADTQYF.

This chain links TRBV7-9 with TRBJ1-1, with unresolved D. Deletions cut 5 bases from V and 0 bases from J, with 16 bases between. The CDR3 has 16 amino acids. Germline V gene data show CDR1 as SEHNR and CDR2 as FQNEAQ (reference sequence). The CDR3 DNA follows: TGTGCCAGCAGCGGCCGGCCCAGAACACTGAACACTGAAGCTTTCTTT. Amino acids: CASSGRPRTLNTEAFF. Based on the CDR3 plus reference TRBV7-9 and TRBJ1-1, the full variable domain is DTGVSQNPRHKITKRGQNVTFRCDPISEHNRLYWYRQTLGQGPEFLTYFQNEAQLEKSRLLSDRFSAERPKGSFSTLEIQRTEQGDSAMYLCASSGRPRTLNTEAFFGQGTRLTVV.

The V gene is TRBV28, the J gene TRBJ2-3; D ambiguous. The length of the CDR3 is 12 residues. With 4 bases removed from V and 4 bases from J, the gap between germline ends came to 6 bases. Looked up from germline, CDR1 is MDHEN and CDR2 is SYDVKM. CDR3 bases: TGTGCCAGCAGTTCCGGGTCAGATACGCAGTATTTT. Its translation is CASSSGSDTQYF.

In this sample, this clone turned up a few times. The chain has TRBV10-3 and TRBJ2-5; perhaps TRBD1 as D (5 bases). The germline gives CDR1 ENHRY, CDR2 SYGVKD. This CDR3 is 13 amino acids long. V was shortened by 7 bases and J by 2 bases, with 11 bases between the two germline ends. CDR3 coding DNA: TGTGCCATCAACTCAGGGATACAAGAGACCCAGTACTTC. Protein product: CAINSGIQETQYF.

The chain uses TRBV29-1 and TRBJ1-5, with 8 bases that match TRBD1. J gave up 2 bases and V 5 bases, and 11 bases lay outside the gene matches. The CDR3 covers 16 residues. CDR1 is SQVTM and CDR2 is ANQGSEA in the germline V gene. CDR3 DNA: TGCAGCGTTCTAGACAGGGGCCCCAGAGGCAATCAGCCCCAGCATTTT. Its protein product is CSVLDRGPRGNQPQHF. Variable domain in full (rest from reference TRBV29-1 and TRBJ1-5): SAVISQKPSRDICQRGTSLTIQCQVDSQVTMMFWYRQQPGQSLTLIATANQGSEATYESGFVIDKFPISRPNLTFSTLTVSNMSPEDSSIYLCSVLDRGPRGNQPQHFGDGTRLSIL.

The sample holds a few counts of this clone. The genes are TRBV7-2 and TRBJ2-6; D remains ambiguous. The V end lost 2 bases, the J end lost 3 bases, and 11 bases lay between the germline ends. The CDR3 sequence is 16 residues long. The germline V gene encodes CDR1 SGHTA and CDR2 FQGNSA. CDR3 region: CASSLISGFGANVLTF. CDR3 in DNA: TGTGCCAGCAGCTTAATCTCGGGTTTTGGGGCCAACGTCCTGACTTTC. Together with reference TRBV7-2 and TRBJ2-6, the CDR3 gives the full variable domain: GAGVSQSPSNKVTEKGKDVELRCDPISGHTALYWYRQSLGQGLEFLIYFQGNSAPDKSGLPSDRFSAERTGGSVSTLTIQRTQQEDSAVYLCASSLISGFGANVLTFGAGSRLTVL.

The chain is built from TRBV19 and TRBJ2-7; tentatively, D is TRBD1 (5 bases). Germline CDR1 LNHDA, CDR2 SQIVND (reference sequence). Trimming took off 5 bases at V and 3 bases at J, with 14 bases between the two ends. This CDR3 comprises 14 residues. CDR3 protein: CASSPQTADYEQYF. The DNA of the CDR3 is TGTGCCAGTAGTCCGCAGACAGCAGACTACGAGCAGTACTTC.

This clone was seen a single time. The gene calls are TRBV5-4 and TRBJ2-1; the match to TRBD1 covers 9 bases. Trimming took 2 bases from V and 7 from J; bases not matched to a gene: 7. Germline lookup yields CDR1 SGHNT and CDR2 YYREEE (reference sequence). The CDR3 has 15 residues. The CDR3 nucleotides are TGTGCCAGCAGCTTCGAACAGGGGGCGCGGAATGAGCAGTTCTTC. Translation gives CASSFEQGARNEQFF. Drawing the rest from reference TRBV5-4 and TRBJ2-1, the complete variable domain is ETGVTQSPTHLIKTRGQQVTLRCSSQSGHNTVSWYQQALGQGPQFIFQYYREEENGRGNFPPRFSGLQFPNYSSELNVNALELDDSALYLCASSFEQGARNEQFFGPGTRLTVL.

The chain combines TRBV19 with TRBJ1-5, with D uncertain. V lost 3 bases and J lost 1, with 7 bases in between. The CDR3 runs 14 residues. Germline V gene sequence: CDR1 LNHDA, CDR2 SQIVND (reference sequence). The CDR3 loop is CASSIPGSNQPQHF. CDR3 sequence (DNA): TGTGCCAGTAGTATCCCCGGGAGCAATCAGCCCCAGCATTTT.

V and J are TRBV28 and TRBJ2-3, with 8 bases that match TRBD1. CDR1 and CDR2 (germline): MDHEN, SYDVKM. The CDR3 is 17 residues long. J gave up 0 bases and V 6 bases, and 11 bases lay outside the gene matches. This chain's CDR3 is CASSPYRGTDSTDTQYF. The CDR3 DNA reads TGTGCCAGCAGCCCCTACAGGGGGACAGATAGCACAGATACGCAGTATTTT.